Listed below are T cell receptor beta chains from one sample, sequenced in a study of blood T cell repertoires in COVID-19. The method was immunoSEQ multiplex PCR; TCRdb's version includes in-frame clones alone and lacks a portion of them. The sample includes 200,000 to 300,000 clones, about 82% seen only once; the top ten take more than 2%. The sequenced sample consisted of PBMCs or T cells enriched from blood (not recorded which). The receptors stem from a woman aged 50 to 60 who had recovered from COVID-19. CDR3s include the opening cysteine and the closing phenylalanine or tryptophan. A D gene is named only where the DNA matches it firmly. Clone size is not always given. Where it is, it says once, few, many or a class for expanded clones.

J gene: TRBJ1-2
D gene: .
clone size: .
V gene: TRBV7-9
CDR3 DNA: TGTGCCAGCAGCCCCGTGGCCGGGACTGATTTCTATGGCTACACCTTC
CDR3 protein: CASSPVAGTDFYGYTF

J gene: TRBJ2-7
D gene: .
clone size: .
V gene: TRBV10-1
CDR3 DNA: TGCGCCAGCAGTGAATCGTACGAGCAGTACTTC
CDR3 protein: CASSESYEQYF

J gene: TRBJ1-4
D gene: TRBD1
clone size: few
V gene: TRBV18
CDR3 DNA: TGTGCCAGCTCACCAGGACAGGACGAAAAACTGTTTTTT
CDR3 protein: CASSPGQDEKLFF

J gene: TRBJ1-2
D gene: .
clone size: .
V gene: TRBV25-1
CDR3 DNA: TGTGCCAGCAGAAGACAGGATGGCTACACCTTC
CDR3 protein: CASRRQDGYTF

J gene: TRBJ2-7
D gene: .
clone size: .
V gene: TRBV11-2
CDR3 DNA: TGTGCCAGCAGCTTGGGCAGGGGTTATTCCGAGCAGTACTTC
CDR3 protein: CASSLGRGYSEQYF

J gene: TRBJ1-1
D gene: .
clone size: .
V gene: TRBV5-4
CDR3 DNA: TGTGCCAGCAGGCAAAGGGAGTCGAGGAACACTGAAGCTTTCTTT
CDR3 protein: CASRQRESRNTEAFF

J gene: TRBJ1-2
D gene: .
clone size: few
V gene: TRBV9
CDR3 DNA: TGTGCCAGCAGCGTAGACCAGGGCCACTATGGCTACACCTTC
CDR3 protein: CASSVDQGHYGYTF

J gene: TRBJ2-3
D gene: TRBD2
clone size: .
V gene: TRBV5-1
CDR3 DNA: TGCGCCAGCAGCTTGTATCGGACTAGCGGGGAAGATACGCAGTATTTT
CDR3 protein: CASSLYRTSGEDTQYF

J gene: TRBJ2-5
D gene: TRBD1
clone size: .
V gene: TRBV30
CDR3 DNA: TGTGCCTGGAGCCGACAGGGGGCAGAGACCCAGTACTTC
CDR3 protein: CAWSRQGAETQYF

J gene: TRBJ1-3
D gene: TRBD1
clone size: .
V gene: TRBV29-1
CDR3 DNA: TGCAGCGTGGACCTCGGGACAGGGTTTGGAAACACCATATATTTT
CDR3 protein: CSVDLGTGFGNTIYF

J gene: TRBJ1-6
D gene: TRBD1
clone size: .
V gene: TRBV29-1
CDR3 DNA: TGCAGCGTGATCCCGGGACAGGGACAACCCCTCCACTTT
CDR3 protein: CSVIPGQGQPLHF

J gene: TRBJ1-1
D gene: TRBD1
clone size: .
V gene: TRBV19
CDR3 DNA: TGTGCCAGTAGTATAGCCGTGACAGGGACGCACACTGAAGCTTTCTTT
CDR3 protein: CASSIAVTGTHTEAFF

J gene: TRBJ1-2
D gene: .
clone size: .
V gene: TRBV29-1
CDR3 DNA: TGCAGCGTTGATCGGAGGCCGCAAAACTATGGCTACACCTTC
CDR3 protein: CSVDRRPQNYGYTF

J gene: TRBJ1-2
D gene: TRBD1
clone size: .
V gene: TRBV29-1
CDR3 DNA: TGCAGCGTTAATACAGGGGGCGACTATGGCTACACCTTC
CDR3 protein: CSVNTGGDYGYTF

J gene: TRBJ1-2
D gene: TRBD1
clone size: .
V gene: TRBV7-2
CDR3 DNA: TGTGCCAGCAGCTTGAAGGACAGGGCCTATGGCTACACCTTC
CDR3 protein: CASSLKDRAYGYTF

J gene: TRBJ1-2
D gene: TRBD1
clone size: few
V gene: TRBV6-5
CDR3 DNA: TGTGCCAGCCGAAAACTCAATTCTGGACAGGAAGGCTACACCTTC
CDR3 protein: CASRKLNSGQEGYTF

J gene: TRBJ2-1
D gene: TRBD2
clone size: .
V gene: TRBV9
CDR3 DNA: TGTGCCAGCACCCCCCGGCTAGCGGAAAACAATGAGCAGTTCTTC
CDR3 protein: CASTPRLAENNEQFF

J gene: TRBJ2-1
D gene: .
clone size: .
V gene: TRBV12-1
CDR3 DNA: TGTGCCAGCAGCCCCCCATCTCTGCGGGGGGCCTTCAATGAGCAGTTCTTC
CDR3 protein: CASSPPSLRGAFNEQFF

J gene: TRBJ1-2
D gene: .
clone size: .
V gene: TRBV28
CDR3 DNA: TGTGCCAGCAGGATTCAGAACTATGGCTACACCTTC
CDR3 protein: CASRIQNYGYTF

J gene: TRBJ2-1
D gene: TRBD2
clone size: .
V gene: TRBV6-2/TRBV6-3
CDR3 DNA: TGTGCCAGCAGTACCGGACTAGCGGGTTTGGGCAATGAGCAGTTCTTC
CDR3 protein: CASSTGLAGLGNEQFF

J gene: TRBJ2-3
D gene: .
clone size: .
V gene: TRBV21-1
CDR3 DNA: TGTGCCAGCAGCAACCCCCCGAGCGGGCGCACAGATACGCAGTATTTT
CDR3 protein: CASSNPPSGRTDTQYF

J gene: TRBJ1-6
D gene: TRBD1
clone size: .
V gene: TRBV6-5
CDR3 DNA: TGTGCCAGCAGTTACGGGGACAGGAATAATTCACCCCTCCACTTT
CDR3 protein: CASSYGDRNNSPLHF

J gene: TRBJ1-1
D gene: TRBD1
clone size: .
V gene: TRBV4-1
CDR3 DNA: TGCGCCAGCAGCCGAGGGCGTCAGGGGGGGAACACTGAAGCTTTCTTT
CDR3 protein: CASSRGRQGGNTEAFF

J gene: TRBJ2-1
D gene: TRBD2
clone size: .
V gene: TRBV3-1/TRBV3-2
CDR3 DNA: TGTGCCAGCAGAGGAGGACTAGCGGGGACCAATGAGCAGTTCTTC
CDR3 protein: CASRGGLAGTNEQFF

J gene: TRBJ1-2
D gene: TRBD1
clone size: .
V gene: TRBV6-5
CDR3 DNA: TGTGCCAGCAGCAACGAGGGGGCGGGGATCTATGGCTACACCTTC
CDR3 protein: CASSNEGAGIYGYTF

J gene: TRBJ1-2
D gene: .
clone size: few
V gene: TRBV6-5
CDR3 DNA: TGTGCCAGCATCGACCCTGGGAGAAAGTATGGCTACACCTTC
CDR3 protein: CASIDPGRKYGYTF

J gene: TRBJ2-2
D gene: TRBD1
clone size: .
V gene: TRBV5-6
CDR3 DNA: TGTGCCAGCAGCTACGACAGGGCCACCGGGGAGCTGTTTTTT
CDR3 protein: CASSYDRATGELFF

J gene: TRBJ1-3
D gene: .
clone size: .
V gene: TRBV28
CDR3 DNA: TGTGCCAGCAGTTTCCCCTCCCCCGGAAACACCATATATTTT
CDR3 protein: CASSFPSPGNTIYF

J gene: TRBJ1-2
D gene: .
clone size: .
V gene: TRBV28
CDR3 DNA: TGTGCCAGCAGTTTTCGAGACAGGTTCCTCTATGGCTACACCTTC
CDR3 protein: CASSFRDRFLYGYTF

J gene: TRBJ1-2
D gene: .
clone size: .
V gene: TRBV5-4
CDR3 DNA: TGTGCCAGCAGCTCCAGCAGGGGAACTCGTGGCTACACCTTC
CDR3 protein: CASSSSRGTRGYTF

J gene: TRBJ2-5
D gene: .
clone size: .
V gene: TRBV7-2
CDR3 DNA: TGTGCCAGCAGCTGGTCTCGCCAGCAAGAGACCCAGTACTTC
CDR3 protein: CASSWSRQQETQYF

J gene: TRBJ1-4
D gene: .
clone size: .
V gene: TRBV15
CDR3 DNA: TGTGCCACCAGCAGAGAAGAAAACAGGGCCACTAATGAAAAACTGTTTTTT
CDR3 protein: CATSREENRATNEKLFF

J gene: TRBJ1-1
D gene: .
clone size: .
V gene: TRBV6-1
CDR3 DNA: TGTGCCAGCAGTGAACCAGGTATGAACACTGAAGCTTTCTTT
CDR3 protein: CASSEPGMNTEAFF

J gene: TRBJ1-1
D gene: .
clone size: many
V gene: TRBV18
CDR3 DNA: TGTGCCAGCTCAGCGGCCCAAAATTTTGAAGCTTTCTTT
CDR3 protein: CASSAAQNFEAFF

J gene: TRBJ1-1
D gene: .
clone size: .
V gene: TRBV2
CDR3 DNA: TGTGCCAGCAGTGAAGAGTGGTTAGATGAAGCTTTCTTT
CDR3 protein: CASSEEWLDEAFF

J gene: TRBJ1-4
D gene: TRBD1
clone size: .
V gene: TRBV4-3
CDR3 DNA: TGCGCCAGCAGCCAAGACCAGGACAGGGGGGAGACTAATGAAAAACTGTTTTTT
CDR3 protein: CASSQDQDRGETNEKLFF

J gene: TRBJ1-1
D gene: TRBD1
clone size: .
V gene: TRBV4-1
CDR3 DNA: TGCGCCAGCAGCCAAGAAAGACAGGGTCGGGAGGGGAACACTGAAGCTTTCTTT
CDR3 protein: CASSQERQGREGNTEAFF

J gene: TRBJ2-1
D gene: TRBD2
clone size: .
V gene: TRBV7-3
CDR3 DNA: TGTGCCAGCAGCACCATAGCGGGAGACCGGGAGCAGTTCTTC
CDR3 protein: CASSTIAGDREQFF

J gene: TRBJ2-7
D gene: TRBD2
clone size: .
V gene: TRBV28
CDR3 DNA: TGTGCCAGCAGGCGGAGGACTAGCGGGAGTTACGAGCAGTACTTC
CDR3 protein: CASRRRTSGSYEQYF

J gene: TRBJ1-6
D gene: TRBD1
clone size: few
V gene: TRBV18
CDR3 DNA: TGTGCCAGCTCACAGGACAGGGAATGGTCACCCCTCCACTTT
CDR3 protein: CASSQDREWSPLHF

J gene: TRBJ1-6
D gene: .
clone size: .
V gene: TRBV11-3
CDR3 DNA: TGTGCCAGCATTCCAGGGGCGGACAATTCACCCCTCCACTTT
CDR3 protein: CASIPGADNSPLHF

J gene: TRBJ2-7
D gene: TRBD2
clone size: .
V gene: TRBV7-2
CDR3 DNA: TGTGCCAGCAGCCGTCGGGGGGGGCGGGAGTACGAGCAGTACTTC
CDR3 protein: CASSRRGGREYEQYF

J gene: TRBJ1-6
D gene: TRBD1
clone size: .
V gene: TRBV6-2/TRBV6-3
CDR3 DNA: TGTGCCAGCAGTCCCGACTTCACAGGGGTTCAGTCACCCCTCCACTTT
CDR3 protein: CASSPDFTGVQSPLHF

J gene: TRBJ1-6
D gene: TRBD1
clone size: .
V gene: TRBV4-3
CDR3 DNA: TGCGCCAGCAGCCAAGATATGAACAGGGGATTGAATTCACCCCTCCACTTT
CDR3 protein: CASSQDMNRGLNSPLHF

J gene: TRBJ1-1
D gene: TRBD1
clone size: .
V gene: TRBV9
CDR3 DNA: TGTGCCAGCAGCGTAATGGCAGGGGGGCCCTTTTACACTGAAGCTTTCTTT
CDR3 protein: CASSVMAGGPFYTEAFF

J gene: TRBJ2-1
D gene: TRBD1
clone size: .
V gene: TRBV7-3
CDR3 DNA: TGTGCCAGCAGCCCGGTAGTGACAGGGCGCGGTGAGCAGTTCTTC
CDR3 protein: CASSPVVTGRGEQFF

J gene: TRBJ1-6
D gene: TRBD1
clone size: few
V gene: TRBV7-3
CDR3 DNA: TGTGCCAGCAGCTTAACAGCCAGGGGGCAAACACCCCTCCACTTT
CDR3 protein: CASSLTARGQTPLHF

J gene: TRBJ2-5
D gene: .
clone size: .
V gene: TRBV11-3
CDR3 DNA: TGTGCCAGCAGCGCACGGGGAGCTCGGGAGACCCAGTACTTC
CDR3 protein: CASSARGARETQYF

J gene: TRBJ2-5
D gene: .
clone size: .
V gene: TRBV9
CDR3 DNA: TGTGCCAGCAGCGTAGCGAGCGGGCAAGAGACCCAGTACTTC
CDR3 protein: CASSVASGQETQYF

J gene: TRBJ2-1
D gene: TRBD2
clone size: .
V gene: TRBV10-2
CDR3 DNA: TGCGCCAGTAGACGGACTAGCGGGGGGCCCAGCTCCTACAATGAGCAGTTCTTC
CDR3 protein: CASRRTSGGPSSYNEQFF